This TCR beta chain was documented in a study of blood T cell repertoires in COVID-19. The repertoire was sequenced with immunoSEQ multiplex PCR; TCRdb's copy has only in-frame clones and lacks some. This sample has 200,000 to 300,000 clones, with approximately 87% found just once. Germline CDR1 and CDR2: SQVTM and ANQGSEA. This CDR3 has 12 residues. V shed 6 bases, J shed 3 bases, and the junction held 3 bases outside the gene matches. This chain uses TRBV29-1 with TRBJ2-5, with TRBD1 matching 8 bases. The source of this sequence is a woman in her forties or fifties with acute or convalescent COVID-19. Sequenced input: peripheral blood. In DNA form, the CDR3 reads TGCAGCGTCCTACAGGGGGAAGAGACCCAGTACTTC. This codes for CSVLQGEETQYF.